This T cell receptor beta chain was retrieved from a study of molecular identifiers for immune sequencing clone quantification. Points from the study as a whole: For effector cells, clones above 20 RNA copies held over 99% of molecules; for naive cells, under 1%. Same-barcode identical TCR molecules could make highly expanded clones look smaller than they are.

The bulk TCR libraries were made with methods described before and with listed TCR primers. TCRdb passed the PCR reads through MiXCR, listing each CDR3 protein once. The sample has 490,000 or so distinct CDR3 sequences; less than 30% are singletons. The CDR3 has 20 amino acids. In regard to this clonotype: Its antigen is not known.

Naive CD8 libraries came from about 20,000 to 1,000,000 sorted cells with 10%, 30% or 50% RNA. Sequencing was performed on naive CD8+ T cells from blood, with Jurkat cell RNA spiked in. The subset: FACS-sorted CD8+CD4-CCR7+CD45RA+ naive T cells. V is TRBV3-2 and J is TRBJ1-2; the D call of TRBD1 is as the table states it, not checked on the DNA. TRBV3-2 is deemed a pseudogene. This receptor was taken from a human donor in good health. Some libraries in this study had Jurkat cell RNA spiked in. The CDR3 protein is CASSQDRRGGLISPNYGYTF. The DNA of the CDR3 is TGTGCCAGCAGCCAAGATCGAAGAGGGGGCCTGATTTCCCCTAACTATGGCTACACCTTC.